The 30 T cell receptor beta chains below come from one sample, sequenced in a study of blood T cell repertoires in COVID-19. This table comes from immunoSEQ multiplex PCR, and its TCRdb copy is limited to in-frame clones, with some not included. The table records approximately 190,000 clones, 82% of them present only once. Sequenced input: peripheral blood. The receptors stem from an older woman with COVID-19, enrolled during active disease.

The chain has TRBV9 and TRBJ1-1, with D possibly being TRBD1 (6 bases). The CDR3 is 16 amino acids. Between the trimmed V and J ends, which lost 0 bases and 3 bases, there was a span of 15 bases. Germline assignment: CDR1 SGDLS and CDR2 YYNGEE. CDR3 sequence reads: CASSVGVRGWDTEAFF. The CDR3 DNA sequence: TGTGCCAGCAGCGTAGGCGTCAGGGGATGGGACACTGAAGCTTTCTTT. The full variable domain, with the rest looked up from reference TRBV9 and TRBJ1-1, is DSGVTQTPKHLITATGQRVTLRCSPRSGDLSVYWYQQSLDQGLQFLIQYYNGEERAKGNILERFSAQQFPDLHSELNLSSLELGDSALYFCASSVGVRGWDTEAFFGQGTRLTVV.

The chain couples TRBV6-1 to TRBJ1-2; D is undetermined. Looked up from germline, CDR1 is MNHNS and CDR2 is SASEGT. V was shortened by 3 bases and J by 1 base, with 6 bases between the two germline ends. The length of the CDR3 is 13 residues. CDR3 sequence reads: CASSEVVNYGYTF. The CDR3 DNA is TGTGCCAGCAGTGAGGTAGTTAACTATGGCTACACCTTC.

The CDR3 spells CASSLMSMNTEAFF. In DNA form, the CDR3 reads TGTGCCAGCAGCTTAATGTCCATGAACACTGAAGCTTTCTTT. The chain joins TRBV5-4 to TRBJ1-1; D is uncertain. The CDR3 length is 14 residues. Germline-derived CDR1 and CDR2 are SGHNT and YYREEE (reference sequence). Trimming pared 2 bases from V and 0 bases from J, leaving 8 bases between.

This chain joins TRBV5-5 and TRBJ2-2, with D perhaps TRBD2 (5 bases). Trimming removed 1 base from V and 6 bases from J, with 13 bases in between. In germline, CDR1 is SGHKS, CDR2 YYEKEE (reference sequence). This CDR3 contains 15 residues. The CDR3 DNA reads as TGTGCCAGCAGCTTGAATCCGGGGTTGGCCGGGGAGCTGTTTTTT. It is translated as CASSLNPGLAGELFF.

This chain joins TRBV7-9 and TRBJ2-5; 8 positions agree with TRBD1. The germline gives CDR1 SEHNR, CDR2 FQNEAQ (reference sequence). V trimming: 0 bases; J trimming: 5 bases; junction bases outside the gene matches: 8. This CDR3 is built from 16 residues. CDR3: CASSLALAGGGETQYF. In DNA form, the CDR3 reads TGTGCCAGCAGCTTAGCGTTGGCAGGGGGCGGGGAGACCCAGTACTTC.

The chain recombines TRBV12-5 with TRBJ2-3; 11 nucleotides match TRBD1. The CDR3 runs 16 residues. From germline, CDR1 is LGHNT and CDR2 FRNRAP. The V and J ends lost 3 bases and 5 bases, in that order; junction bases with no gene match: 7. Written as DNA, the CDR3 is TGTGCTAGTGGTTTCGGACAGGGGGCAAGGGGAGATACGCAGTATTTT. It specifies CASGFGQGARGDTQYF.

The chain has TRBV19 and TRBJ2-1; 7 bases agree with TRBD2. From germline, CDR1 is LNHDA and CDR2 SQIVND (reference sequence). This CDR3 spans 15 amino acids. Losses at the gene ends were 5 bases for V and 10 bases for J; bases not matched to a gene: 14. This CDR3 reads CASSPAWAGEEEQFF. The DNA of the CDR3 is TGTGCCAGTAGTCCCGCCTGGGCGGGAGAGGAAGAGCAGTTCTTC. The complete variable domain, with remaining parts taken from reference TRBV19 and TRBJ2-1, reads DGGITQSPKYLFRKEGQNVTLSCEQNLNHDAMYWYRQDPGQGLRLIYYSQIVNDFQKGDIAEGYSVSREKKESFPLTVTSAQKNPTAFYLCASSPAWAGEEEQFFGPGTRLTVL.

The chain joins TRBV7-2 to TRBJ1-3, with TRBD1 as a possible D gene (5 bases). The germline V and J ends were trimmed by 4 bases and 1 base, with 11 bases remaining between them. The CDR3 consists of 15 residues. The germline gives CDR1 SGHTA, CDR2 FQGNSA. Written as DNA, the CDR3 is TGTGCCAGCAGCTCCTCGGGGGGATCTGGAAACACCATATATTTT. As protein: CASSSSGGSGNTIYF.

V and J are TRBV18 and TRBJ1-4; no reliable D call. The germline CDR1 and CDR2 sequences are KGHSH and LQKENI. V dropped 4 bases and J dropped 8 bases, with 11 bases sitting between them. There are 13 residues in the CDR3. CDR3 protein: CASSRRSDEKLFF. The CDR3 DNA follows: TGTGCCAGCTCACGCCGGAGTGACGAAAAACTGTTTTTT.

The gene calls are TRBV27 and TRBJ1-6; the D is unclear. Per the germline V gene, CDR1 is MNHEY and CDR2 is SMNVEV (reference sequence). V lost 0 bases and J 5 bases, leaving 11 bases between the germline ends. The CDR3 runs to 16 residues. This CDR3 is CASSLSGGTNNSPLHF. The CDR3 nucleotides are TGTGCCAGCAGTTTATCGGGAGGAACCAATAATTCACCCCTCCACTTT.

The J gene is TRBJ2-1, the V gene TRBV5-1, with unresolved D. Germline loops: CDR1 SGHRS, CDR2 YFSETQ. With 0 bases removed from V and 7 bases from J, the gap between germline ends came to 11 bases. The CDR3 consists of 14 residues. The CDR3 region has the DNA TGCGCCAGCAGCTTGGTTACCCCCGGGAATGAGCAGTTCTTC. Its protein product is CASSLVTPGNEQFF.

The chain combines TRBV4-1 with TRBJ1-1; 7 bases map to TRBD1. Germline CDR1 and CDR2: MGHRA and YSYEKL. The CDR3 runs to 14 residues. V shed 1 base and J 5 bases; nucleotides not matched to a gene: 4. The CDR3: CASSQGAGGTEAFF. As DNA, the CDR3 is TGCGCCAGCAGCCAAGGGGCAGGGGGGACTGAAGCTTTCTTT.

This sequence joins TRBV27 and TRBJ1-4, with D possibly TRBD1 on 6 matching bases. Trimming removed 2 bases at V and 8 bases at J, with 12 bases between. The CDR3 has 14 amino acids. Germline-derived CDR1 and CDR2 are MNHEY and SMNVEV (reference sequence). CDR3 loop: CASSLRTVGEKLFF. For the CDR3, the DNA is TGTGCCAGCAGTTTAAGGACAGTGGGGGAAAAACTGTTTTTT. Full variable domain (missing parts from reference TRBV27 and TRBJ1-4): EAQVTQNPRYLITVTGKKLTVTCSQNMNHEYMSWYRQDPGLGLRQIYYSMNVEVTDKGDVPEGYKVSRKEKRNFPLILESPSPNQTSLYFCASSLRTVGEKLFFGSGTQLSVL.

This clone was counted once. The rearrangement joins TRBV6-1 to TRBJ1-1; unclear D gene. Looked up from germline, CDR1 is MNHNS and CDR2 is SASEGT. V gave up 2 bases and J gave up 0 bases, with 10 bases separating them. The CDR3 contains 15 residues. CDR3 loop: CASSELGLMNTEAFF. The CDR3 DNA reads as TGTGCCAGCAGTGAATTAGGACTGATGAACACTGAAGCTTTCTTT.

The chain's CDR3 is CASSELGGTTTNEKLFF. CDR3 sequence (DNA): TGTGCCAGCAGTGAATTGGGGGGGACCACAACTAATGAAAAACTGTTTTTT. The genes are TRBV25-1 and TRBJ1-4, with D possibly being TRBD1 (5 bases). This CDR3 has 17 amino acids. V was trimmed by 1 base and J by 0 bases, leaving 12 bases between them. Germline V gives CDR1 MGHDK, CDR2 SYGVNS.

This clone was recorded only once. The chain combines TRBV7-3 with TRBJ2-6; TRBD2 is a possible D gene (5 bases). Germline CDR1 SGHTA, CDR2 FQGTGA. This CDR3 is built from 16 residues. V was pared by 3 bases and J by 3 bases, with 12 bases between. CDR3: CASSFYGLSGANVLTF. In nucleotides, the CDR3 is TGTGCCAGCAGCTTCTACGGACTGAGTGGGGCCAACGTCCTGACTTTC.

This chain joins TRBV6-5 and TRBJ2-7; weak D call: TRBD2 (7 bases). V lost 7 bases, J lost 3 bases, and 13 bases lay in between. The CDR3 has 13 residues. The germline V gene has CDR1 MNHEY and CDR2 SVGAGI. The DNA for the CDR3 is TGTGCCAGCAATAAGGGGGGGGGCTACGAGCAGTACGTC. It is translated as CASNKGGGYEQYV.

This sequence joins TRBV28 and TRBJ2-1; perhaps TRBD1 as D (6 bases). This CDR3 region has 13 residues. With 3 bases removed from V and 6 bases from J, the gap between germline ends came to 9 bases. Germline-derived CDR1 and CDR2 are MDHEN and SYDVKM. The CDR3 reads CASSFRGSNEQFF. The CDR3 region has the DNA TGTGCCAGCAGTTTCAGGGGCTCCAATGAGCAGTTCTTC.

The chain uses TRBV11-2 and TRBJ1-4, with 7 bases identical to TRBD1. V trimming: 1 base; J trimming: 5 bases; junction bases outside the gene matches: 7. The germline gives CDR1 SGHAT, CDR2 FQNNGV. The CDR3 spans 16 residues. DNA for the CDR3: TGTGCCAGCAGCTTAGGGGACAGCGGAACAAATGAAAAACTGTTTTTT. Its protein product is CASSLGDSGTNEKLFF.

The rearrangement joins TRBV15 to TRBJ1-3; D gene ambiguous. Germline lookup yields CDR1 LNHNV and CDR2 YYDKDF (reference sequence). Trimming stripped 0 bases from V and 3 bases from J, with 12 bases between. The CDR3 runs 16 residues. CDR3 DNA: TGTGCCACCAGCAGAGATCCGGCCCGCGGTGGAAACACCATATATTTT. Translating gives CATSRDPARGGNTIYF.

V gene TRBV19 combines with J gene TRBJ1-2; 7 nucleotides line up with TRBD1. Trimming cost V 4 bases and J 4 bases; bases outside gene matches: 18. CDR3 length equals 18 residues. Germline V CDR1 and CDR2: LNHDA, SQIVND (reference sequence). The CDR3 loop is CASSRIGPTGMATYGYTF. CDR3 coding DNA: TGTGCCAGTAGTAGAATAGGGCCGACAGGGATGGCGACCTATGGCTACACCTTC.

The chain combines TRBV7-9 with TRBJ2-7; D is perhaps TRBD2 (5 bases). The germline CDR1 and CDR2 sequences are SEHNR and FQNEAQ (reference sequence). The CDR3 length is 17 residues. Trimming stripped 3 bases from V and 5 bases from J, with 23 bases between. The CDR3 coding sequence is TGTGCCAGCAGCTTTTCTTTCGGGGAGTCAGGCGAGGACGAGCAGTACTTC. Translation: CASSFSFGESGEDEQYF.

The chain has TRBV6-2 or TRBV6-3 and TRBJ2-7; tentative D call: TRBD1 (5 bases). Trimming removed 0 bases from V and 12 bases from J, with 18 bases in between. CDR1 and CDR2 from the germline V gene are MNHEY and SVGEGT. This CDR3 has 14 amino acids. The CDR3 DNA sequence: TGTGCCAGCAGTTACTCCTATCCCTCGTCTACAGGGTACTTC. Translation: CASSYSYPSSTGYF.

J is TRBJ1-4 and V is TRBV7-9; tentatively, D is TRBD1 (5 bases). Between the trimmed V and J ends, which lost 7 bases and 6 bases, there was a span of 27 bases. The CDR3 loop spans 18 amino acids. CDR1 is SEHNR, CDR2 FQNEAQ, per germline (reference sequence). CDR3 sequence reads: CASTSRDRGEEGHEKLFF. DNA for the CDR3: TGTGCCAGCACCTCCCGTGACCGAGGGGAGGAAGGACATGAAAAACTGTTTTTT.

The chain recombines TRBV2 with TRBJ2-3; D is unclear. Trimming took 0 bases from V and 7 from J, leaving 5 bases between them. Germline lookup yields CDR1 SNHLY and CDR2 FYNNEI. The CDR3 runs to 12 residues. DNA of the CDR3: TGTGCCAGCAGTGAAGCGCAGAATACGCAGTATTTT. It is translated as CASSEAQNTQYF.

The chain links TRBV27 to TRBJ2-3; TRBD1 matches at 7 bases. Looked up from germline, CDR1 is MNHEY and CDR2 is SMNVEV (reference sequence). This CDR3 spans 15 amino acids. V gave up 5 bases and J gave up 4 bases; unmatched junction bases: 9. CDR3 coding DNA: TGTGCCAGCAGTGATCCCCGACAGGGCGCAGATACGCAGTATTTT. Protein: CASSDPRQGADTQYF.

The table lists this clone with a few counts. CDR3 residues: CASSVVDRSATQYF. DNA for the CDR3: TGTGCCAGCAGCGTAGTGGACAGGTCAGCGACCCAGTACTTC. The chain couples TRBV9 to TRBJ2-5, with 7 positions matching TRBD1. The CDR3 sequence is 14 residues long. V was pared by 0 bases and J by 7 bases, with 6 bases of the junction left unmatched. The germline V gene has CDR1 SGDLS and CDR2 YYNGEE.

The chain combines TRBV29-1 with TRBJ1-1; D is undetermined. The V and J ends lost 6 bases and 1 base respectively, with 12 bases between them. CDR1 and CDR2 from the germline V gene are SQVTM and ANQGSEA. The CDR3 runs 13 residues. The CDR3 protein is CSVSGLSNTEAFF. CDR3 in DNA: TGCAGCGTGTCCGGGTTGTCGAACACTGAAGCTTTCTTT. The full variable domain, completed using reference TRBV29-1 and TRBJ1-1, is SAVISQKPSRDICQRGTSLTIQCQVDSQVTMMFWYRQQPGQSLTLIATANQGSEATYESGFVIDKFPISRPNLTFSTLTVSNMSPEDSSIYLCSVSGLSNTEAFFGQGTRLTVV.

V is TRBV4-2 and J is TRBJ2-1; D call uncertain. With 0 bases removed from V and 4 bases from J, the gap between germline ends came to 16 bases. Germline V lookup: CDR1 LGHNA, CDR2 YNFKEQ. The CDR3 is 17 residues long. Written as DNA, the CDR3 is TGTGCCAGCAGCCAAGATTGGCTAGGAAGCTCTTACAATGAGCAGTTCTTC. Its protein is CASSQDWLGSSYNEQFF.

The rearrangement links TRBV14 to TRBJ1-4; D might be TRBD1 (6 bases). The CDR3 is 16 residues long. CDR1 is SGHDN, CDR2 FVKESK, per germline. Trimming pared 4 bases from V and 6 bases from J, leaving 18 bases between. As DNA, the CDR3 is TGTGCCAGCAGCCCCCTTAGGGGGAACATTTATGAAAAACTGTTTTTT. Protein sequence: CASSPLRGNIYEKLFF.